Each of the 19 T cell receptor beta chains below was sequenced from the same sample in a study of cytomegalovirus exposure and HLA in healthy donors. Both 60 Vbeta primers and 13 Jbeta primers went into the PCR. Data came from immunoSEQ multiplex PCR; TCRdb stores just in-frame clones and leaves some out. The sample includes under 130,000 clones, around four fifths of them seen just once. Input material: PBMCs. The receptors stem from a man aged 25-40 years in good health and CMV-seronegative.

This chain connects TRBV11-2 to TRBJ1-1, with 7 bases lining up with TRBD1. The CDR3 is 14 amino acids. Germline trimming cut 7 bases from V and 1 base from J; bases unmatched to any gene: 6. In germline, CDR1 is SGHAT, CDR2 FQNNGV. Here the CDR3 DNA reads TGTGCCAGCAAGGAGGGGGCAAAGAACACTGAAGCTTTCTTT. This codes for CASKEGAKNTEAFF.

The chain combines TRBV7-9 with TRBJ2-7, with 8 bases identical to TRBD1. The ends lost 5 bases at V and 1 base at J; junction bases unmatched: 10. CDR1 SEHNR and CDR2 FQNEAQ come from the germline V gene (reference sequence). The CDR3 contains 16 residues. The CDR3 loop reads CASSDRRDRLSYEQYF. DNA of the CDR3: TGTGCCAGCAGCGATCGCCGGGACAGGTTATCCTACGAGCAGTACTTC. The whole variable domain, remainder taken from reference TRBV7-9 and TRBJ2-7, is DTGVSQNPRHKITKRGQNVTFRCDPISEHNRLYWYRQTLGQGPEFLTYFQNEAQLEKSRLLSDRFSAERPKGSFSTLEIQRTEQGDSAMYLCASSDRRDRLSYEQYFGPGTRLTVT.

The V and J genes are TRBV20-1 and TRBJ2-7; weak D call: TRBD1 (5 bases). V was cut by 4 bases and J by 2 bases, with 6 bases left in between. There are 11 residues in the CDR3. Germline loops: CDR1 DFQATT, CDR2 SNEGSKA (reference sequence). This CDR3 is CSATGTYEQYF. The CDR3, as DNA: TGCAGTGCTACAGGGACCTACGAGCAGTACTTC.

The rearrangement joins TRBV6-5 to TRBJ2-7, with a weak D call TRBD1 (5 bases). Germline lookup yields CDR1 MNHEY and CDR2 SVGAGI. Deletions cut 0 bases from V and 0 bases from J, with 9 bases between. The CDR3 extends over 15 amino acids. The CDR3 region is CASSYSTTDSYEQYF. As DNA, the CDR3 is TGTGCCAGCAGTTACTCGACGACAGACTCCTACGAGCAGTACTTC.

The V call is TRBV7-9, the J call TRBJ2-5; D may be TRBD2 (6 bases). Deletions cut 9 bases from V and 3 bases from J, with 14 bases between. The germline gives CDR1 SEHNR, CDR2 FQNEAQ (reference sequence). This CDR3 has 13 residues. CDR3 nucleotide sequence: TGTGCCAGGGAGGGGCCTGGGGAAGAGACCCAGTACTTC. Translated, it gives CAREGPGEETQYF.

The V call is TRBV5-6, the J call TRBJ2-3; 10 bases line up with TRBD2. V lost 4 bases and J lost 0; bases outside the gene matches: 2. Germline assignment: CDR1 SGHDT and CDR2 YYEEEE. The CDR3 is 15 residues long. The CDR3 protein is CASSRTSGSTDTQYF. CDR3 nucleotides: TGTGCCAGCAGCAGGACTAGCGGAAGCACAGATACGCAGTATTTT.

V is TRBV5-1 and J is TRBJ2-2; D is unclear. The V end lost 0 bases, the J end lost 4 bases, and 4 bases lay between the germline ends. This CDR3 is built from 13 residues. The germline V gene has CDR1 SGHRS and CDR2 YFSETQ. Here the CDR3 reads CASSLGATGELFF. The CDR3 DNA is TGCGCCAGCAGCTTGGGGGCCACCGGGGAGCTGTTTTTT.

The gene calls are TRBV19 and TRBJ1-1; 9 bases are a match to TRBD1. The CDR3 runs 16 residues. Trimming cost V 4 bases and J 11 bases; bases outside gene matches: 17. Germline V gene sequence: CDR1 LNHDA, CDR2 SQIVND (reference sequence). The CDR3 nucleotides are TGTGCCAGTAGTAGAGCACCGGGACAGGGCTTAGTCAAGGCTTTCTTT. It yields the protein CASSRAPGQGLVKAFF.

The rearrangement joins TRBV7-9 to TRBJ1-5; TRBD1 matches at 8 bases. Germline V gives CDR1 SEHNR, CDR2 FQNEAQ (reference sequence). The CDR3 has 17 residues. After removal of 5 bases from V and 4 bases from J, the junction contained 13 bases not matched to a gene. The DNA of the CDR3 is TGTGCCAGCAGCCAAGTATGGGCAGGGGGCGCAAATCAGCCCCAGCATTTT. Protein: CASSQVWAGGANQPQHF.

This rearrangement joins TRBV19 to TRBJ2-1; TRBD1 might be the D (6 bases). Germline loops: CDR1 LNHDA, CDR2 SQIVND (reference sequence). The CDR3 consists of 16 residues. Trimming removed 0 bases at V and 3 bases at J, with 12 bases between. The CDR3: CASSIDHGQYYNEQFF. CDR3 coding DNA: TGTGCCAGTAGTATAGATCACGGACAGTACTACAATGAGCAGTTCTTC. The full variable domain, with the rest looked up from reference TRBV19 and TRBJ2-1, is DGGITQSPKYLFRKEGQNVTLSCEQNLNHDAMYWYRQDPGQGLRLIYYSQIVNDFQKGDIAEGYSVSREKKESFPLTVTSAQKNPTAFYLCASSIDHGQYYNEQFFGPGTRLTVL.

Written as DNA, the CDR3 is TGTGCCAGCAGTGGATCAGGGCTGTATGGCTACACCTTC. Encoded protein: CASSGSGLYGYTF. The chain links TRBV25-1 to TRBJ1-2; a weak D match, TRBD1 (5 bases). Trimming stripped 4 bases from V and 5 bases from J, with 11 bases between. The germline V gene encodes CDR1 MGHDK and CDR2 SYGVNS. The CDR3 has 13 amino acids.

The chain combines TRBV7-9 with TRBJ2-7; 16 nucleotides agree with TRBD2. J gave up 2 bases and V 5 bases, and 9 bases lay outside the gene matches. Germline values: CDR1 SEHNR, CDR2 FQNEAQ (reference sequence). The CDR3 extends over 18 amino acids. In nucleotides, the CDR3 is TGTGCCAGCAGCCCAGCGGGACTAGCGGGGGGGAGCGCCTACGAGCAGTACTTC. This gives the protein CASSPAGLAGGSAYEQYF.

The J gene is TRBJ2-2, the V gene TRBV4-3; 7 positions agree with TRBD2. Germline CDR1 is LGHNA and CDR2 is YSLEER. The CDR3 length is 18 residues. The junction had 14 bases not matched to a gene; V was cut back by 0 bases and J by 7 bases. The CDR3 here is CASSQEIAGAAGSGELFF. CDR3 sequence (DNA): TGCGCCAGCAGCCAAGAAATAGCGGGCGCGGCTGGAAGCGGGGAGCTGTTTTTT.

The chain has TRBV19 and TRBJ2-3; TRBD2 matches at 9 bases. Trimming at V came to 4 bases and at J to 5 bases, leaving 7 bases not matched to a gene. CDR3 size: 15 residues. Germline V gives CDR1 LNHDA, CDR2 SQIVND (reference sequence). This chain's CDR3 is CASSTSGEGRDTQYF. The CDR3 nucleotides read TGTGCCAGTAGTACTAGCGGGGAGGGCCGAGATACGCAGTATTTT. Full variable domain (rest looked up from reference TRBV19 and TRBJ2-3): DGGITQSPKYLFRKEGQNVTLSCEQNLNHDAMYWYRQDPGQGLRLIYYSQIVNDFQKGDIAEGYSVSREKKESFPLTVTSAQKNPTAFYLCASSTSGEGRDTQYFGPGTRLTVL.

This clone was seen a single time. The chain uses TRBV9 and TRBJ1-4; D is possibly TRBD1 (6 bases). V lost 2 bases, J lost 8 bases, and 16 bases lay in between. Germline values: CDR1 SGDLS, CDR2 YYNGEE. The CDR3 runs 15 residues. The CDR3 DNA sequence: TGTGCCAGCAGCGTGCAGACAGGCTCTCGGGAAAAACTGTTTTTT. Translating gives CASSVQTGSREKLFF.

V and J are TRBV4-1 and TRBJ2-7; D is unclear. CDR1 MGHRA and CDR2 YSYEKL come from the germline V gene. With 2 bases removed from V and 7 bases from J, the gap between germline ends came to 21 bases. This CDR3 comprises 16 residues. The CDR3 DNA reads as TGCGCCAGCAGCCAATCTGGCTTCGGCCCTGGGCAGGAGCAGTACTTC. Residues: CASSQSGFGPGQEQYF.

The rearrangement joins TRBV4-3 to TRBJ1-2, with TRBD1 as a possible D gene (6 bases). The V end lost 0 bases, the J end lost 6 bases, and 11 bases lay between the germline ends. The CDR3 totals 14 residues. Germline CDR1 is LGHNA and CDR2 is YSLEER. In DNA form, the CDR3 reads TGCGCCAGCAGCCAAGATACAGGGTACCATGGCTACACCTTC. As protein: CASSQDTGYHGYTF.

CDR3 protein: CASSTDPGSTYEQYF. CDR3 coding DNA: TGTGCCAGCAGCACCGACCCCGGGAGTACCTACGAGCAGTACTTC. The chain combines TRBV9 with TRBJ2-7; tentatively, D is TRBD2 (6 bases). V dropped 4 bases and J dropped 2 bases, with 16 bases sitting between them. CDR3 length: 15 amino acids. CDR1 is SGDLS, CDR2 YYNGEE, per germline.

This clone was seen only a few times. The rearrangement uses TRBV6-1 and TRBJ2-5, with 11 bases identical to TRBD2. The CDR3 extends over 15 amino acids. The germline CDR1 and CDR2 sequences are MNHNS and SASEGT. After removal of 6 bases from V and 1 base from J, the junction contained 4 bases not matched to a gene. CDR3: CASSQLAGAQETQYF. The CDR3 region has the DNA TGTGCCAGCAGCCAACTAGCGGGGGCCCAAGAGACCCAGTACTTC.